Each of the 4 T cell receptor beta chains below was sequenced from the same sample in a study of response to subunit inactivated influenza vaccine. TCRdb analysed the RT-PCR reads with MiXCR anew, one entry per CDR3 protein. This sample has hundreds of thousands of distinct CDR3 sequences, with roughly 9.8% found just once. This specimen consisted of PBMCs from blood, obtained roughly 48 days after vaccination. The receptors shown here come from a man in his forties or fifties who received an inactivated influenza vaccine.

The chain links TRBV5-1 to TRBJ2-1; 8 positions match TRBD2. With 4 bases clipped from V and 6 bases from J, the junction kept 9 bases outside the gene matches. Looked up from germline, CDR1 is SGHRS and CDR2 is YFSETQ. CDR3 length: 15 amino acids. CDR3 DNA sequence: TGCGCCAGCAGCACAAGCGGGAGAGAAAGCAATGAGCAGTTCTTC. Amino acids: CASSTSGRESNEQFF.

CDR3 bases: TGTGCCAGCAGCCAAACTAGCATCCACGAGCAGTACTTC. This translates into CASSQTSIHEQYF. This rearrangement joins TRBV6-6 to TRBJ2-7; maybe TRBD2 (6 bases). Germline values: CDR1 MNHNY, CDR2 SVGAGI (reference sequence). Trimming removed 6 bases from V and 5 bases from J, with 14 bases in between. CDR3 size: 13 residues.

Written as DNA, the CDR3 is TGTGCCACCAGCAGTGGAGCGGGAGCGACGGAGACCCAGTACTTC. It specifies CATSSGAGATETQYF. V usage is TRBV15 and J usage is TRBJ2-5; 8 bases fit TRBD2. Germline trimming cut 3 bases from V and 5 bases from J; bases unmatched to any gene: 8. In germline, CDR1 is LNHNV, CDR2 YYDKDF (reference sequence). The CDR3 runs 15 residues.

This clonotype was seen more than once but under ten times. The CDR3 DNA reads TGTGCCAGCAGCCGCAATGGAAACACCATATATTTT. This translates into CASSRNGNTIYF. This chain uses TRBV6-5 with TRBJ1-3; D not certain. This CDR3 region has 12 residues. CDR1 and CDR2 from the germline V gene are MNHEY and SVGAGI. V shed 6 bases and J shed 3 bases, with 6 bases lying between them.